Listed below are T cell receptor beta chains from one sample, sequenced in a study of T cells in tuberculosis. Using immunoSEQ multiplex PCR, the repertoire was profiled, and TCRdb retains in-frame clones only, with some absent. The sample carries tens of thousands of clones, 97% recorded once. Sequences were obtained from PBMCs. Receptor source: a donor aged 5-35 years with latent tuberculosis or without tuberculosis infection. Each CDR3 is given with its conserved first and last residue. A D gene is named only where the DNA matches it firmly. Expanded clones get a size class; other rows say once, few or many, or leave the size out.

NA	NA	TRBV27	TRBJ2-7	TGTGCCAGCAGTCCCCTTTCTAGCGCCAGCTCCTACGAGCAGTACTTC	CASSPLSSASSYEQYF
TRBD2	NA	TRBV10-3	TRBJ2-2	TGTGCCATCAGTGACGGGCGGGAGTTCACCGGGGAGCTGTTTTTT	CAISDGREFTGELFF
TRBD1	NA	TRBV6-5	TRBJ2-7	TGTGCCAGCAGTTACTCGCTCGTCAGGGGGCCATACGAGCAGTACTTC	CASSYSLVRGPYEQYF
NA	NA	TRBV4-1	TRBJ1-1	TGCGCCAGCAGCCAAGCTTTACTGGGCCGAAGGACATCCGAAGCTTTCTTT	CASSQALLGRRTSEAFF
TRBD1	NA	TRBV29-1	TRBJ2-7	TGCAGCGTAGCCGGGACAGTTGCATCCTACGAGCAGTACTTC	CSVAGTVASYEQYF
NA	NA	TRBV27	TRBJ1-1	TGTGCCAGCAGTTTTCCAGGTGGCACTGAAGCTTTCTTT	CASSFPGGTEAFF
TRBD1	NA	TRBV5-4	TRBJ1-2	TGTGCCAGCAGCTTGGATAAGGGACAGATATATGGAGGCTACACCTTC	CASSLDKGQIYGGYTF
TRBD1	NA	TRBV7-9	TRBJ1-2	TGTGCCAGCAGTCCATTTAGATCCCGGGACAGGGGTAATGGCTACACCTTC	CASSPFRSRDRGNGYTF
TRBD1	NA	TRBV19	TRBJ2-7	TGTGCCAGTAGGGACAGGAGCTCCTACGAGCAGTACTTC	CASRDRSSYEQYF
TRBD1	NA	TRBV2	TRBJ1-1	TGTGCCAGGGGACAGACGAACACTGAAGCTTTCTTT	CARGQTNTEAFF
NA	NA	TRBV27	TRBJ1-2	TGTGCCAGCAGTTTCGGACAAAACTATGGCTACACCTTC	CASSFGQNYGYTF
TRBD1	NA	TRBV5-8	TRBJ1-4	TGTGCCAGCAGCTCCGGGACCGGGACAGACTATGAAAAACTGTTTTTT	CASSSGTGTDYEKLFF
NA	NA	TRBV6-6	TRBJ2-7	TGTGCCACTCTGGGGTACAGGGCCTACGAGCAGTACTTC	CATLGYRAYEQYF
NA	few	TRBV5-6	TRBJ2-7	TGTGCCAGCAGCGTGAGAAGTCGGTCCTACGAGCAGTACTTC	CASSVRSRSYEQYF
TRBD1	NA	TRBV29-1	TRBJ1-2	TGCAGCGTTGTTCAGGGGGCAGGGGGAGGCTACACCTTC	CSVVQGAGGGYTF
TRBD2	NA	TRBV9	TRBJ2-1	TGTGCCAGCACCAAAGGCGGGAGCTCCTACAATGAGCAGTTCTTC	CASTKGGSSYNEQFF